Below are 3 T cell receptor beta chains sequenced from a single sample in a study of post-analysis software for immune sequencing data (dated by TCRdb to the mid-2010s). Results and caveats for the whole study, not just this receptor: Roughly 5 TRBV segments, including TRBV5-6, TRBV5-1 and TRBV20-1, were significantly more frequent in patients than controls.

Their recognized antigens are unknown. Libraries were made using PCR. The sequencer was an Illumina HiSeq 2500. Unique molecular identifiers were incorporated into TCR beta cDNA libraries to reduce PCR and sequencing biases. TCRdb redid the processing of the public reads, applying fastp at Q25 and MiXCR, and retained in-frame beta chains. Each entry is one CDR3 protein sequence, shown with its most common DNA and genes. This sample comprises a few hundred thousand distinct CDR3 sequences, 35% to 45% of them detected only once. Of the sample, around 8% is held by the ten largest clones. Sequences were obtained from blood. All receptors come from a girl aged 2-9 years with multiple sclerosis.

V gene TRBV7-9 combines with J gene TRBJ1-6; D not certain. V was cut by 4 bases and J by 3 bases, with 10 bases left in between. The germline CDR1 and CDR2 sequences are SEHNR and FQNEAQ (reference sequence). The CDR3 is 15 amino acids. The CDR3 here is CASSYDTYYNSPLHF. In DNA form, the CDR3 reads TGTGCCAGCAGCTACGACACCTACTATAATTCACCCCTCCACTTT.

This chain links TRBV3-1 with TRBJ2-4; D not resolved. Germline values: CDR1 LGHDT, CDR2 YNNKEL (reference sequence). This CDR3 comprises 13 residues. V was cut by 6 bases and J by 4 bases, with 10 bases left in between. As DNA, the CDR3 is TGTGCCAGCAGTCGCGTGCCTAAAAACATTCAGTACTTC. This sequence encodes CASSRVPKNIQYF.

This clonotype was seen more than once but under ten times. This rearrangement joins TRBV20-1 to TRBJ2-1; TRBD2 agrees at 7 bases. The CDR3 is 14 amino acids. The germline V gene encodes CDR1 DFQATT and CDR2 SNEGSKA (reference sequence). V was clipped by 6 bases and J by 5 bases; unmatched bases: 10. DNA of the CDR3: TGCAGTGCAACCCGCGGGAGACGGAACAATGAGCAGTTCTTC. Its translation is CSATRGRRNNEQFF.